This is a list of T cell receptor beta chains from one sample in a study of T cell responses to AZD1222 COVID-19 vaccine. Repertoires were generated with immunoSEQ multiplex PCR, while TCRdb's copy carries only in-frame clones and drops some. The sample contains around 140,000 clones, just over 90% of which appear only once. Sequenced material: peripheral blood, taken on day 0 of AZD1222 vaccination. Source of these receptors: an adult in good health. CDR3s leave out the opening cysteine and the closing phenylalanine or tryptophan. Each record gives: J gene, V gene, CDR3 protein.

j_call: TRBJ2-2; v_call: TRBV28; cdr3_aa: ASRLGGGELF
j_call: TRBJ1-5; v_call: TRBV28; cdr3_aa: ASSIGQENQPQH
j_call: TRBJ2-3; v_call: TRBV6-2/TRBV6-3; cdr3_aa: ASSFGTGADTQY
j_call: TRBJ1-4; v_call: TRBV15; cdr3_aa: ATSRDPTGNEKLF
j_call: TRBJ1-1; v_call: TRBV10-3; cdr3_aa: AIEGTLNTEAF
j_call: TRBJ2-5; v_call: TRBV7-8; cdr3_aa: ASSQGTNQETQY
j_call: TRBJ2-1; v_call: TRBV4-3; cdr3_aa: ASSQDPPSGGVGTNEQF
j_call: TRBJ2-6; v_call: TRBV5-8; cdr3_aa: ASSFRGTGANVLT
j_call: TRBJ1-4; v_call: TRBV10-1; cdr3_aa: ASTPAGATNEKLF
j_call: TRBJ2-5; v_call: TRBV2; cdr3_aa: ASSRLAGGGETQY
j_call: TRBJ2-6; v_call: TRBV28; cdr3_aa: ASSFSGANVLT
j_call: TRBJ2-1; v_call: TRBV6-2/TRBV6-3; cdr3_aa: ASSSGGPRNEQF
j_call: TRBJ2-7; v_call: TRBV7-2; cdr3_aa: ASSFFQGAYEQY
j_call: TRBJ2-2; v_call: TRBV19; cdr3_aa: ASDVESTGELF
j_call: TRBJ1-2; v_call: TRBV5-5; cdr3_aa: ASSNRDVNYGYT
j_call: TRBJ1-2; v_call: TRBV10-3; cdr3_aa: AISESRTGGYT
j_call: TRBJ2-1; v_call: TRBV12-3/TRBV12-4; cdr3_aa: ASTPGPNEQF
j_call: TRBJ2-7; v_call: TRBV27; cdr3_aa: ASSPRNFNSYEQY
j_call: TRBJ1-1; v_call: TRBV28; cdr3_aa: ASSSTGVNTEAF
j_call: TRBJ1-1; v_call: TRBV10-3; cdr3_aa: AIRTPNTEAF
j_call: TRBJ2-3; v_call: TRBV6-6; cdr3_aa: ASSPRGITDTQY
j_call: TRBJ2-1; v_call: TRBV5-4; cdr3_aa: ASSLANEQF
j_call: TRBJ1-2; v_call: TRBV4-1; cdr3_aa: ASSQDWGDYGYT
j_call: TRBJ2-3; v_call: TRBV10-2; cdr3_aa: ASREDTQY
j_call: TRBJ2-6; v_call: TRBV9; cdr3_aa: ASSVWGRTDSGANVLT
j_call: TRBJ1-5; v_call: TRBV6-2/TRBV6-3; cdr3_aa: ASSLGQYNQPQH
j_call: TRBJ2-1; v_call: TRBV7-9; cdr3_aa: ASSYLNNEQF
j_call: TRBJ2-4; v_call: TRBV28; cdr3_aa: ASSFRDLAKNIQY
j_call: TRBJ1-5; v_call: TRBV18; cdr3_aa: ASSGLMGQPQH
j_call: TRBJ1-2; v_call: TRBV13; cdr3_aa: ASSLEQGPANYGYT
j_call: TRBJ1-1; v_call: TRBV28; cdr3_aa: ASLRRDMNTEAF
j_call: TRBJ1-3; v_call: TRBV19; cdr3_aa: ASSYDGRSGNTIY
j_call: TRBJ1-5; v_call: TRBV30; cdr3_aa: AWRGQHSNQPQH
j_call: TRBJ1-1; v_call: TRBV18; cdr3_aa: ASSPLGGIAF
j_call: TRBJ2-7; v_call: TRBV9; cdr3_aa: ASGTSFHEQY
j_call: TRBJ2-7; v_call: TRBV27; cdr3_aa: ASSSSGGGNEQY
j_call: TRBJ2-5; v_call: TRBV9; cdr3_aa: ASSLGEGGSRQETQY
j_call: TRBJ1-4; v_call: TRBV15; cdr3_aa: ATSTSGMPTNEKLF
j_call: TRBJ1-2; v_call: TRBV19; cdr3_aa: ASSIEGKYGYT
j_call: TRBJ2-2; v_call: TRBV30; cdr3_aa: AWRSPNTGELF
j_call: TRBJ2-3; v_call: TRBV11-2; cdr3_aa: ASSYSGGLTDTQY
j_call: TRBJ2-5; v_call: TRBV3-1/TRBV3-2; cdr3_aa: ASSQYLGRETQY
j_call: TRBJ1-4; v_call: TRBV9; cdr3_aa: ASSPWTGVEKLF
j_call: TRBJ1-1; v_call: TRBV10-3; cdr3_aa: AISEPGDAEAF
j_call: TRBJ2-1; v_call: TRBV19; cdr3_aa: ASSFRGASYNEQF
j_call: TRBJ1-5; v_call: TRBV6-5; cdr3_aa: ATTIRGNQPQH
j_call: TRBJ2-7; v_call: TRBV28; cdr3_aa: ASSLWPGERGEQY
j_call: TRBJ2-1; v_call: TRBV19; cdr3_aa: ASSIVAGATYNEQF
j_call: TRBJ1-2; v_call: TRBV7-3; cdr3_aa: ASSPTSGPDGYT
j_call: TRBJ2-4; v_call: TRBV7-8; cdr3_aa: ASSLARWAGSSRESKNIQY
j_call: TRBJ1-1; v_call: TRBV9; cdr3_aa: ASSVSRDTEAF
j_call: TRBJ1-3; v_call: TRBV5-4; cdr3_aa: ASSLVGGQQGNTIY
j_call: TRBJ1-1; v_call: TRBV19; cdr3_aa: ASSWTGVSTEAF
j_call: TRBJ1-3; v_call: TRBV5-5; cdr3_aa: ASSLSTGPAGNTIY